Sequencing of this TCR beta chain was carried out in a study of blood T cells in healthy people across ages. Study-level points and caveats: With naive T cell percentage, TCR beta diversity showed a strong correlation. Versus aged donors, long-lived donors had higher diversity and more naive CD4+ cells.

This clonotype occurred many times. Antigen unknown. Next came a second PCR, run for about 7 to 12 cycles, which used a sample-barcoded 5' primer along with a J-beta primer mix. Each cDNA was tagged by a template-switch adaptor containing 12 random nucleotides. TCRdb processed the 5' RACE reads anew with MiXCR; each CDR3 protein has one entry. The data show some 1.6 million distinct CDR3 sequences, about 31% seen once. At least 5 micrograms of total RNA were extracted per sample. The CDR3 contains 16 residues. Germline V gene sequence: CDR1 LGHNA, CDR2 YNFKEQ. The V end was cut by 2 bases, the J end by 4 bases, with 17 bases between.

The sample consisted of blood. This clonotype was obtained from a woman aged 25-40 years in good health. The chain combines TRBV4-2 with TRBJ2-5; maybe TRBD2 (6 bases). For the CDR3, the DNA is TGTGCCAGCAGCCAACAATTAGGTGGAGCGGGAGAGACCCAGTACTTC. Translation gives CASSQQLGGAGETQYF.